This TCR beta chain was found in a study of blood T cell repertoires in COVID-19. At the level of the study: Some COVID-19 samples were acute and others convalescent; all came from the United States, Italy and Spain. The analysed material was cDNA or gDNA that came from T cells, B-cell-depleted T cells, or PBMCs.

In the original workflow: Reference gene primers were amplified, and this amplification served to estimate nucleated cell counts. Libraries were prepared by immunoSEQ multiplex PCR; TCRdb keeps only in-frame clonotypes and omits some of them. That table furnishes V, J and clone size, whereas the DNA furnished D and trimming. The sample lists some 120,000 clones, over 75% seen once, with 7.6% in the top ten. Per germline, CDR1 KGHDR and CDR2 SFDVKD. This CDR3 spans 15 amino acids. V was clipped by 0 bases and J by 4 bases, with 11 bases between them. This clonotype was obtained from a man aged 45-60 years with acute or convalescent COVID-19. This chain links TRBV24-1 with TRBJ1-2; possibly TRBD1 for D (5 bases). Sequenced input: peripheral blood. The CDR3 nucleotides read TGTGCCACCAGTGATTTGCAAGGAGGGGTCTATGGCTACACCTTC. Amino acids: CATSDLQGGVYGYTF.